The 5 T cell receptor beta chains given below trace back to one sample, sequenced in a study of blood T cell repertoires in COVID-19. The protocol was immunoSEQ multiplex PCR, while the TCRdb copy is restricted to in-frame clones and leaves out a portion. The sample lists 300,000 to 400,000 clones; less than 90% were seen once. Sequences were obtained from PBMCs or T cells enriched from blood (not recorded which). These receptors came from a woman between 25 and 40 years old who had recovered from COVID-19.

This chain links TRBV19 with TRBJ2-7; D gene ambiguous. Germline V gives CDR1 LNHDA, CDR2 SQIVND (reference sequence). The CDR3 loop spans 12 amino acids. V lost 6 bases and J lost 6, with 12 bases in between. CDR3 bases: TGTGCCAGTAGCAATACAGTGGGCGAGCAGTACTTC. Protein sequence: CASSNTVGEQYF.

V gene TRBV2 combines with J gene TRBJ1-1; 9 positions match TRBD1. V lost 7 bases, J lost 1 base, and 4 bases stayed unmatched. This CDR3 contains 14 residues. CDR1 is SNHLY, CDR2 FYNNEI, per germline. CDR3 nucleotide sequence: TGTGCCAGCAAAAGGGACAGGGAGAACACTGAAGCTTTCTTT. It specifies CASKRDRENTEAFF.

This clone was seen just once. The gene calls are TRBV2 and TRBJ2-7, with a possible D match to TRBD1 (5 bases). The CDR3 totals 13 residues. Germline CDR1 is SNHLY and CDR2 is FYNNEI. Trimming took 7 bases from V and 6 from J, leaving 16 bases between them. CDR3 protein: CASIGAGKSEQYF. For the CDR3, the DNA is TGTGCCAGCATTGGGGCAGGGAAGTCCGAGCAGTACTTC.

V gene TRBV11-2 combines with J gene TRBJ2-1; 11 nucleotides align to TRBD2. V lost 1 base and J lost 4; bases outside the gene matches: 6. CDR1 is SGHAT and CDR2 is FQNNGV in the germline V gene. This CDR3 comprises 17 residues. This CDR3 is CASSLGPLAGGYNEQFF. The CDR3 coding sequence is TGTGCCAGCAGCTTAGGCCCCCTAGCGGGGGGATACAATGAGCAGTTCTTC.

Written as DNA, the CDR3 is TGTGCCAGCAGTGAAACTAGCGGGGGGCAAGAGACCCAGTACTTC. It encodes CASSETSGGQETQYF. The chain couples TRBV6-4 to TRBJ2-5; 12 bases match TRBD2. The germline gives CDR1 MRHNA, CDR2 SNTAGT. J was trimmed by 2 bases and V by 3 bases; bases with no gene match: 1. The CDR3 consists of 15 residues.